A selection of T cell receptor beta chains follows, all from one sample in a study of blood T cells in healthy people across ages. TCRdb passed the 5' RACE reads through MiXCR, listing each CDR3 protein once. The sample records roughly 1,500,000 distinct CDR3 sequences, roughly 32% being singletons. The specimen sequenced was blood. The receptors stem from a woman aged 30 to 39 in good health. Both conserved end residues are part of each CDR3. The D gene is left open where the match is weak. Clone size is stated in some rows and not others, as once, few, many or a class when expanded.

CASSSTTIAGERPYELYF | TGTGCCAGCAGCTCGACGACTATAGCGGGAGAGCGGCCCTACGAGCTGTACTTC | . | TRBJ2-5 | TRBD2 | TRBV7-9
CASSQTSGTSSYNEQFF | TGCGCCAGCAGCCAGACTAGCGGGACCAGCTCCTACAATGAGCAGTTCTTC | many | TRBJ2-1 | TRBD2 | TRBV4-1
CASSSTSGGPQYF | TGTGCCAGCAGCAGCACTAGCGGGGGACCTCAGTACTTC | . | TRBJ2-7 | TRBD2 | TRBV7-3
CASNKLAGSTDTQYF | TGTGCCAGCAACAAACTAGCGGGGAGCACAGATACGCAGTATTTT | few | TRBJ2-3 | TRBD2 | TRBV7-9
CASSFWFVDRAAEQYF | TGTGCCAGCAGTTTTTGGTTTGTAGACAGGGCGGCCGAGCAGTACTTC | few | TRBJ2-7 | TRBD1 | TRBV28
CASRGQGAAETQYF | TGTGCCAGCAGGGGACAGGGGGCTGCAGAGACCCAGTACTTC | . | TRBJ2-5 | TRBD1 | TRBV6-1
CASSGTSSNNEQFF | TGTGCCAGCAGTGGGACAAGTAGTAACAATGAGCAGTTCTTC | . | TRBJ2-1 | . | TRBV12-3/TRBV12-4
CSASGAGKTTNEKLFF | TGCAGTGCTAGCGGGGCAGGGAAAACAACTAATGAAAAACTGTTTTTT | . | TRBJ1-4 | . | TRBV20-1
CASSGGTSRADTQYF | TGTGCCAGCAGTGGCGGGACTAGCCGCGCAGATACGCAGTATTTT | . | TRBJ2-3 | TRBD2 | TRBV6-1
CASSQATGSRYEQYF | TGTGCCAGCAGCCAAGCGACAGGGAGTAGATACGAGCAGTACTTC | . | TRBJ2-7 | TRBD1 | TRBV3-1
CASSFSLKSYEQYF | TGTGCCAGCAGCTTTTCCCTCAAATCCTACGAGCAGTACTTC | . | TRBJ2-7 | . | TRBV7-2
CASSSPLGREVQETQYF | TGTGCCAGCAGCTCCCCCCTGGGGCGAGAAGTACAAGAGACCCAGTACTTC | few | TRBJ2-5 | . | TRBV7-9
CGAREANTDTQYF | TGCGGTGCTAGAGAGGCTAACACAGATACGCAGTATTTT | . | TRBJ2-3 | . | TRBV20-1
CSARDPAMNTEAFF | TGCAGTGCTAGAGACCCTGCGATGAACACTGAAGCTTTCTTT | . | TRBJ1-1 | . | TRBV20-1
CASSPAQGAGNSPLHF | TGTGCCAGCAGCCCAGCCCAGGGGGCGGGTAATTCACCCCTCCACTTT | . | TRBJ1-6 | TRBD1 | TRBV13
CSARGATGGFEDTQYF | TGCAGTGCTAGAGGGGCCACAGGGGGCTTTGAGGATACGCAGTATTTT | . | TRBJ2-3 | TRBD1 | TRBV20-1
CASSVSTGNEQFF | TGTGCCAGCAGCGTGAGTACGGGAAATGAGCAGTTCTTC | . | TRBJ2-1 | . | TRBV3-1
CAWSVPGGLFTNQPRHF | TGTGCCTGGAGTGTACCAGGGGGGTTGTTTACCAATCAGCCCCGGCATTTT | . | TRBJ1-5 | TRBD1 | TRBV30
CASSQGDREGEEQYF | TGTGCCAGCAGCCAAGGGGACAGGGAAGGGGAAGAGCAGTACTTC | . | TRBJ2-5 | TRBD1 | TRBV14
CSAHRGETEAFF | TGCAGTGCGCACAGGGGAGAGACTGAAGCTTTCTTT | . | TRBJ1-1 | TRBD1 | TRBV20-1
CTSSDGGPSRSEQYF | TGCACCAGCAGTGACGGCGGACCCTCCAGAAGCGAGCAGTACTTC | . | TRBJ2-7 | . | TRBV10-1
CASSEGSTDTQYF | TGTGCCAGCAGTGAGGGGAGCACAGATACGCAGTATTTT | many | TRBJ2-3 | . | TRBV6-1
CASSLTDMVGYTF | TGTGCCAGCAGTTTAACAGACATGGTCGGCTACACCTTC | . | TRBJ1-2 | . | TRBV28
CASSRMLTQYF | TGTGCCAGCAGCCGAATGTTAACCCAGTACTTC | . | TRBJ2-5 | . | TRBV7-2
CAWSDRVNEKLFF | TGTGCCTGGAGCGACAGGGTTAATGAAAAACTGTTTTTT | . | TRBJ1-4 | TRBD1 | TRBV30
CASSSPGQANEKLFF | TGCGCCAGCAGCTCACCGGGACAAGCTAATGAAAAACTGTTTTTT | few | TRBJ1-4 | . | TRBV5-1
CSVLDGATLHF | TGCAGCGTCTTGGACGGGGCGACCCTCCACTTT | . | TRBJ1-6 | . | TRBV29-1
CSASWGRGVPTDTQYF | TGCAGTGCGAGTTGGGGGCGGGGGGTACCCACAGATACGCAGTATTTT | . | TRBJ2-3 | TRBD2 | TRBV20-1
CASSSGDRGSIQYF | TGTGCCAGCAGCTCAGGAGACAGGGGTTCTATTCAGTACTTC | . | TRBJ2-4 | TRBD1 | TRBV7-9
CASSQGPTETQYF | TGTGCCAGCAGCCAGGGACCGACGGAGACCCAGTACTTC | . | TRBJ2-5 | . | TRBV7-2
CASSFRTGGFQGYEQYF | TGTGCCAGCAGTTTTAGGACAGGGGGCTTTCAAGGCTACGAGCAGTACTTC | few | TRBJ2-7 | TRBD1 | TRBV12-3/TRBV12-4
CSVEGGDFNEQFF | TGCAGCGTTGAAGGAGGGGACTTCAATGAGCAGTTCTTC | many | TRBJ2-1 | . | TRBV29-1
CASAPSPVHTDTQYF | TGCGCCAGCGCCCCCAGTCCGGTACACACAGATACGCAGTATTTT | . | TRBJ2-3 | . | TRBV10-2
CSARNTRPGSTDTQYF | TGCAGTGCCCGCAACACGAGACCGGGCAGCACAGATACGCAGTATTTT | . | TRBJ2-3 | . | TRBV20-1
CSAISGSRTEAFF | TGCAGTGCTATCTCAGGGTCGCGCACTGAAGCTTTCTTT | . | TRBJ1-1 | . | TRBV20-1